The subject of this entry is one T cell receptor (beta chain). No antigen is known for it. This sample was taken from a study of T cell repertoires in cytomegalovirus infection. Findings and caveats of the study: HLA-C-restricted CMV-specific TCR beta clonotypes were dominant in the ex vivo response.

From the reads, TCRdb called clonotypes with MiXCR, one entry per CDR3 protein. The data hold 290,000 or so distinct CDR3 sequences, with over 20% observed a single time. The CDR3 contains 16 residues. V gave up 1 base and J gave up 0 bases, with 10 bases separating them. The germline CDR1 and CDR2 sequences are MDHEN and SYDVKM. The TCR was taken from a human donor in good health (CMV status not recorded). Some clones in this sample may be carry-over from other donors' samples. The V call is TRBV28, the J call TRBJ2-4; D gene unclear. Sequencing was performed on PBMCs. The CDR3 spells CASSLFGILAKNIQYF. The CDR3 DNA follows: TGTGCCAGCAGTTTATTTGGGATTCTAGCCAAAAACATTCAGTACTTC.